The 21 T cell receptor beta chains below were found in one sample sequenced in a study of OX40 agonist ivuxolimab in advanced cancers. Generated by immunoSEQ multiplex PCR, the TCRdb table keeps only in-frame clones and is missing some. The sample includes about 62,000 clones, approximately 80% of them seen just once. Source: CD4+ or CD8+ T cells sorted from blood, taken in a trial of the OX40 agonist ivuxolimab. The receptors derive from an adult with an advanced solid tumor such as melanoma, head and neck, liver or kidney cancer.

The rearrangement joins TRBV6-1 to TRBJ1-1; TRBD1 is a possible D gene (5 bases). CDR3 length: 13 amino acids. Germline lookup yields CDR1 MNHNS and CDR2 SASEGT. V dropped 4 bases and J dropped 4 bases, with 10 bases sitting between them. The CDR3 sequence is CASSVRRGTEAFF. DNA for the CDR3: TGTGCCAGCAGTGTTAGGAGGGGCACTGAAGCTTTCTTT.

The chain employs TRBV7-9 and TRBJ2-3; 9 bases are a match to TRBD2. The CDR3 consists of 14 residues. Looked up from germline, CDR1 is SEHNR and CDR2 is FQNEAQ (reference sequence). Trimming cost V 6 bases and J 5 bases; bases outside gene matches: 6. CDR3 nucleotide sequence: TGTGCCAGCAGTTTTAGCGGGGGAGGAGATACGCAGTATTTT. This encodes CASSFSGGGDTQYF.

The V call is TRBV21-1, the J call TRBJ2-3; the table's D gene call, TRBD2, was not cross checked with the DNA. TRBV21-1 is assigned pseudogene status. There are 16 residues in the CDR3. The CDR3 bases are TGTGCCAGCAGCAAAGGGACTACATCTAGCACAGATACGCAGTATTTT. Translating gives CASSKGTTSSTDTQYF.

V is TRBV13 and J is TRBJ2-7, with D perhaps TRBD2 (5 bases). V lost 1 base, J lost 6 bases, and 7 bases lay in between. The germline V gene encodes CDR1 PRHDT and CDR2 FYEKMQ (reference sequence). This CDR3 has 12 residues. Here the CDR3 DNA reads TGTGCCAGCAGCTTAGTCGGAGGCGAGCAGTACTTC. It encodes CASSLVGGEQYF.

The chain is built from TRBV6-1 and TRBJ1-2; D gene ambiguous. The V and J ends lost 7 bases and 0 bases respectively, with 6 bases between them. The CDR3 loop spans 12 amino acids. Per germline, CDR1 MNHNS and CDR2 SASEGT. CDR3 amino acids: CASMSPNYGYTF. The CDR3, as DNA: TGTGCCAGCATGAGTCCTAACTATGGCTACACCTTC.

The chain combines TRBV9 with TRBJ1-1; 9 bases match TRBD1. CDR3 length: 15 residues. After removal of 0 bases from V and 7 bases from J, the junction contained 7 bases not matched to a gene. The V gene's germline CDR1 is SGDLS and CDR2 YYNGEE. The DNA for the CDR3 is TGTGCCAGCAGCGTAGGTGGGACAGGGCTTGGTGAAGCTTTCTTT. It encodes CASSVGGTGLGEAFF.

The genes are TRBV19 and TRBJ1-3; perhaps TRBD1 as D (6 bases). Trimming left V 5 bases short and J 3 bases short, with 17 bases between. Germline V gives CDR1 LNHDA, CDR2 SQIVND (reference sequence). This CDR3 has 16 amino acids. CDR3: CASSAAGHLFGNTIYF. The DNA for the CDR3 is TGTGCCAGTAGTGCAGCGGGACACCTTTTTGGAAACACCATATATTTT.

The chain joins TRBV6-5 to TRBJ1-2; a possible D gene is TRBD1 (6 bases). Germline CDR1 reads MNHEY; CDR2 reads SVGAGI. The CDR3 is 16 residues long. Trimming removed 2 bases at V and 3 bases at J, with 16 bases between. The CDR3 DNA reads TGTGCCAGCAGTTACCAGGGGAGGGGCCCTCACTATGGCTACACCTTC. Protein product: CASSYQGRGPHYGYTF.

The chain joins TRBV11-2 to TRBJ2-5, with TRBD1 matching over 10 bases. The CDR3 contains 13 residues. Germline loops: CDR1 SGHAT, CDR2 FQNNGV. The ends lost 5 bases at V and 5 bases at J; junction bases unmatched: 2. DNA for the CDR3: TGTGCCAGCAGCGGGGACAGGGGCGAGACCCAGTACTTC. Its protein is CASSGDRGETQYF.

This clone was seen just once. This sequence joins TRBV5-1 and TRBJ2-6; 9 nucleotides agree with TRBD1. V shed 4 bases and J 4 bases; nucleotides not matched to a gene: 6. The CDR3 loop spans 16 amino acids. Germline V gives CDR1 SGHRS, CDR2 YFSETQ. The DNA for the CDR3 is TGCGCCAGCAGCGGCCCGACAGGGGGAGGGGCCAACGTCCTGACTTTC. This codes for CASSGPTGGGANVLTF.

CDR3 amino acids: CASSLDGGATDTQYF. Here the CDR3 DNA reads TGTGCCAGCAGCTTAGACGGCGGGGCGACAGATACGCAGTATTTT. J is TRBJ2-3 and V is TRBV11-2; D is perhaps TRBD2 (6 bases). CDR1 and CDR2 from the germline V gene are SGHAT and FQNNGV. The germline V and J ends were trimmed by 0 bases and 3 bases, with 10 bases remaining between them. This CDR3 spans 15 amino acids. Combining the CDR3 with reference TRBV11-2 and TRBJ2-3 gives the whole variable domain EAGVAQSPRYKIIEKRQSVAFWCNPISGHATLYWYQQILGQGPKLLIQFQNNGVVDDSQLPKDRFSAERLKGVDSTLKIQPAKLEDSAVYLCASSLDGGATDTQYFGPGTRLTVL.

CDR3 sequence reads: CASTMRRGIYNEQFF. CDR3 nucleotide sequence: TGTGCCAGCACGATGAGGCGGGGGATTTACAATGAGCAGTTCTTC. The V gene is TRBV6-5, the J gene TRBJ2-1, with 7 bases that match TRBD2. Trimming cost V 7 bases and J 4 bases; bases outside gene matches: 10. CDR3 length: 15 amino acids. Per germline, CDR1 MNHEY and CDR2 SVGAGI.

This chain uses TRBV5-1 with TRBJ2-3; a weak D match, TRBD1 (5 bases). CDR3 length: 16 amino acids. Trimming cost V 4 bases and J 4 bases, with 19 bases left between them. Germline values: CDR1 SGHRS, CDR2 YFSETQ. The CDR3 DNA follows: TGCGCCAGCAGCGGTACAGGATTCCTGGGCCCAGATACGCAGTATTTT. Its protein is CASSGTGFLGPDTQYF.

The rearrangement joins TRBV5-4 to TRBJ1-2, with D possibly matching TRBD1 (6 bases). Germline-derived CDR1 and CDR2 are SGHNT and YYREEE (reference sequence). This CDR3 comprises 14 residues. V was shortened by 4 bases and J by 2 bases, with 12 bases between the two germline ends. The CDR3 nucleotides read TGTGCCAGCAGCCTGCGGACAGAAAACTATGGCTACACCTTC. This encodes CASSLRTENYGYTF.

The chain employs TRBV5-5 and TRBJ1-2; maybe TRBD1 (5 bases). Germline CDR1 is SGHKS and CDR2 is YYEKEE (reference sequence). V shed 4 bases and J shed 1 base, with 11 bases lying between them. The CDR3 contains 14 residues. DNA for the CDR3: TGTGCCAGCAGCCTGACAGCAGATAACTATGGCTACACCTTC. Its translation is CASSLTADNYGYTF.

The J gene is TRBJ2-3, the V gene TRBV7-3; D uncertain. The CDR3 has 13 residues. Germline values: CDR1 SGHTA, CDR2 FQGTGA. V shed 0 bases and J shed 8 bases, with 9 bases lying between them. CDR3 DNA: TGTGCCAGCAGCTTAACGATCCGAGGTACGCAGTATTTT. It codes for CASSLTIRGTQYF.

The chain links TRBV19 to TRBJ1-6, with D maybe TRBD1 (6 bases). V was cut by 7 bases and J by 5 bases, with 15 bases left in between. CDR3 size: 15 residues. Germline assignment: CDR1 LNHDA and CDR2 SQIVND (reference sequence). The CDR3 region has the DNA TGTGCCAGTACCAGAGGGGGTATCGATAATTCACCCCTCCACTTT. The encoded protein is CASTRGGIDNSPLHF.

CDR3 loop: CASSPPLASQPQHF. CDR3 DNA: TGTGCCAGCTCACCACCCCTGGCCAGTCAGCCCCAGCATTTT. The rearrangement joins TRBV18 to TRBJ1-5; D unresolved. Per germline, CDR1 KGHSH and CDR2 LQKENI. Deletions cut 0 bases from V and 6 bases from J, with 9 bases between. CDR3 length equals 14 residues.

This chain connects TRBV18 to TRBJ1-5; TRBD1 matches at 12 bases. The V gene end was trimmed by 6 bases and the J gene end by 6 bases; junction bases not matched to a gene: 6. The V gene's germline CDR1 is KGHSH and CDR2 LQKENI. CDR3 size: 15 residues. The CDR3 here is CASSPGTGGSQPQHF. The CDR3 region has the DNA TGTGCCAGCTCCCCCGGGACAGGGGGCTCTCAGCCCCAGCATTTT. Complete variable domain (other parts from reference TRBV18 and TRBJ1-5): NAGVMQNPRHLVRRRGQEARLRCSPMKGHSHVYWYRQLPEEGLKFMVYLQKENIIDESGMPKERFSAEFPKEGPSILRIQQVVRGDSAAYFCASSPGTGGSQPQHFGDGTRLSIL.

The V call is TRBV7-3, the J call TRBJ2-4, with TRBD2 matching over 15 bases. This CDR3 contains 18 residues. Germline assignment: CDR1 SGHTA and CDR2 FQGTGA. V was clipped by 4 bases and J by 3 bases; unmatched bases: 7. The CDR3 protein is CASSSWTSGGAGKNIQYF. CDR3 nucleotides: TGTGCCAGCAGCTCATGGACTAGCGGGGGGGCTGGCAAAAACATTCAGTACTTC.

In its sample, this clone was seen a few times. The chain employs TRBV18 and TRBJ2-7; 8 nucleotides align to TRBD1. The CDR3 is 16 amino acids. Trimming took 0 bases from V and 2 from J; bases not matched to a gene: 6. Germline lookup yields CDR1 KGHSH and CDR2 LQKENI. The CDR3 is CASSPPLTGAPYEQYF. CDR3 coding DNA: TGTGCCAGCTCACCACCTTTGACAGGGGCCCCCTACGAGCAGTACTTC.